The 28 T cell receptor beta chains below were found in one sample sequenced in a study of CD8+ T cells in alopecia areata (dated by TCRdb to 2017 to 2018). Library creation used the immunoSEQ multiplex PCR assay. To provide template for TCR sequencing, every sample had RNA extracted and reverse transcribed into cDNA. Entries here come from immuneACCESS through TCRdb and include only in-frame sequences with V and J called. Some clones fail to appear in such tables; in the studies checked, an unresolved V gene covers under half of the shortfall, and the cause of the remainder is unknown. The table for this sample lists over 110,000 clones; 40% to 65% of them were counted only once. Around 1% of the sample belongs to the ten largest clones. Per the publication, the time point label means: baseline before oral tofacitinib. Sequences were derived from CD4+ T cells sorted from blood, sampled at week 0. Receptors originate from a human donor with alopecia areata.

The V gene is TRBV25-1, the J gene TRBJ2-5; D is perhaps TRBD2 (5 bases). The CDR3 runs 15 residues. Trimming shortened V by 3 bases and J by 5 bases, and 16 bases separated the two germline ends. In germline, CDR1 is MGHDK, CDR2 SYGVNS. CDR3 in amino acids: CASSDGRGSGETQYF. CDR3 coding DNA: TGTGCCAGCAGTGATGGACGGGGTTCCGGGGAGACCCAGTACTTC.

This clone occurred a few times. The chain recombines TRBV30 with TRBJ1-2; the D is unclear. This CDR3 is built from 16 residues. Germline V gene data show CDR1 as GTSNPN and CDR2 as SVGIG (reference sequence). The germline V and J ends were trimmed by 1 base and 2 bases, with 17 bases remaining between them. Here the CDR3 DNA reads TGTGCCTGGAGTGCTTTGCCCCACCCGGGAAACTATGGCTACACCTTC. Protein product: CAWSALPHPGNYGYTF.

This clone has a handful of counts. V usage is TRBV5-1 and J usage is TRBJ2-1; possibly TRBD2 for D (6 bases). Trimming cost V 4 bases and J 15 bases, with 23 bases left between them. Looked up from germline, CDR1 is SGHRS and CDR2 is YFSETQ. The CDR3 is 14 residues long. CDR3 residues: CASSQEGSGYRAFF. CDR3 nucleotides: TGCGCCAGCAGCCAGGAAGGTAGCGGTTATAGAGCGTTCTTC.

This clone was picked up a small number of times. CDR3: CASNTGSRAYNEQFF. The CDR3 DNA is TGTGCCAGCAATACCGGGAGTCGGGCTTACAATGAGCAGTTCTTC. This chain connects TRBV2 to TRBJ2-1, with D maybe TRBD2 (6 bases). The CDR3 loop spans 15 amino acids. Germline CDR1 SNHLY, CDR2 FYNNEI. Trimming took 7 bases from V and 4 from J, leaving 17 bases between them.

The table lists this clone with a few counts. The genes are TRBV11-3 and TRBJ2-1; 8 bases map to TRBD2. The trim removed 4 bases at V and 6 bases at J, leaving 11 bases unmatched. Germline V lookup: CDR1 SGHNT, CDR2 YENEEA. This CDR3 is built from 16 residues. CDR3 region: CASSSSGGGGVNEQFF. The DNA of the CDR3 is TGTGCCAGCAGCTCCTCCGGGGGGGGAGGTGTCAATGAGCAGTTCTTC.

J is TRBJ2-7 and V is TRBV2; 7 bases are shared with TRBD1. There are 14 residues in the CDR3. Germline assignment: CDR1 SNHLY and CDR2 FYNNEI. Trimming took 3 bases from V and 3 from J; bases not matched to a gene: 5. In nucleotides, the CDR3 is TGTGCCAGCAGTGATGGGACAGCTAACTACGAGCAGTACTTC. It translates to CASSDGTANYEQYF. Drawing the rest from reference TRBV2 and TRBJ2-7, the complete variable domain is EPEVTQTPSHQVTQMGQEVILRCVPISNHLYFYWYRQILGQKVEFLVSFYNNEISEKSEIFDDQFSVERPDGSNFTLKIRSTKLEDSAMYFCASSDGTANYEQYFGPGTRLTVT.

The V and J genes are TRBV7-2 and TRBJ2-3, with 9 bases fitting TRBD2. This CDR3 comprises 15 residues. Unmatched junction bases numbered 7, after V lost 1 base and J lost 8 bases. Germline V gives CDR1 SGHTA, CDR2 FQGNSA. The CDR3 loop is CASSLEAAGGGTQYF. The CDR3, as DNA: TGTGCCAGCAGCTTAGAGGCGGCGGGAGGGGGTACGCAGTATTTT.

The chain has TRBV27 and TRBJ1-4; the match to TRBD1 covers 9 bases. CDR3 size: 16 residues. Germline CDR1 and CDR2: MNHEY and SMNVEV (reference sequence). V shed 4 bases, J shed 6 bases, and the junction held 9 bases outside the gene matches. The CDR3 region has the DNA TGTGCCAGCAGTTCCATGGGGACAGGGAATTATGAAAAACTGTTTTTT. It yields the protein CASSSMGTGNYEKLFF. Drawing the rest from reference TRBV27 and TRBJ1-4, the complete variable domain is EAQVTQNPRYLITVTGKKLTVTCSQNMNHEYMSWYRQDPGLGLRQIYYSMNVEVTDKGDVPEGYKVSRKEKRNFPLILESPSPNQTSLYFCASSSMGTGNYEKLFFGSGTQLSVL.

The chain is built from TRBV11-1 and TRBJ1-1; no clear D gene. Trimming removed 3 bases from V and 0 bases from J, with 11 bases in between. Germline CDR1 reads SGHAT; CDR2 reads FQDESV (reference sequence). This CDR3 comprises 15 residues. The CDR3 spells CASSFAPRMNTEAFF. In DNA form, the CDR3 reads TGTGCCAGCAGCTTCGCCCCCAGGATGAACACTGAAGCTTTCTTT. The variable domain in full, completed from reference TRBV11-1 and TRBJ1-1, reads EAEVAQSPRYKITEKSQAVAFWCDPISGHATLYWYRQILGQGPELLVQFQDESVVDDSQLPKDRFSAERLKGVDSTLKIQPAELGDSAMYLCASSFAPRMNTEAFFGQGTRLTVV.

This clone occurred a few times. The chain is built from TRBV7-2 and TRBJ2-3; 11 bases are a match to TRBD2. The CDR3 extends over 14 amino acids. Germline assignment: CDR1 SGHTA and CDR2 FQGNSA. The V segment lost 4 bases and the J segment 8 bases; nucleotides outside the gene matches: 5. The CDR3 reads CASSYSGRGSTQYF. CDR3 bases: TGTGCCAGCAGCTATAGCGGGAGGGGAAGTACGCAGTATTTT.

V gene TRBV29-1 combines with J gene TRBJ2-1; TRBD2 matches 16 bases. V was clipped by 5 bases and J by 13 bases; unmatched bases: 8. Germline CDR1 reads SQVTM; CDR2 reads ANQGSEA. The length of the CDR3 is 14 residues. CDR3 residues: CSVLPGLAGGEQFF. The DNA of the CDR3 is TGCAGCGTTCTTCCGGGACTAGCGGGAGGGGAACAGTTCTTC.

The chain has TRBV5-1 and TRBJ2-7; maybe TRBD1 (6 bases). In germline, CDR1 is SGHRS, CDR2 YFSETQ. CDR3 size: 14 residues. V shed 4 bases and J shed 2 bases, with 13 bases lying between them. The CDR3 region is CASSGRTATYEQYF. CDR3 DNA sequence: TGCGCCAGCAGCGGACGGACAGCCACCTACGAGCAGTACTTC.

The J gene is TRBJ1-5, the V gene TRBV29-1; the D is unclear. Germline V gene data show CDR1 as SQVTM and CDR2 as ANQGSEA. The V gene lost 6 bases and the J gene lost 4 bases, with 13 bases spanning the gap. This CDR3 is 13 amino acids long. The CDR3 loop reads CSVASNRNQPQHF. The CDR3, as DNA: TGCAGCGTGGCCTCGAATAGAAATCAGCCCCAGCATTTT.

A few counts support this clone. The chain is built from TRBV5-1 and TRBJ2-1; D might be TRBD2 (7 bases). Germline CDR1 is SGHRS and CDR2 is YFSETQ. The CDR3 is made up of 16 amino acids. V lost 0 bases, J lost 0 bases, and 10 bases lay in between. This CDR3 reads CASSLVRGASYNEQFF. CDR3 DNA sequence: TGCGCCAGCAGCTTGGTTCGGGGGGCCTCCTACAATGAGCAGTTCTTC.

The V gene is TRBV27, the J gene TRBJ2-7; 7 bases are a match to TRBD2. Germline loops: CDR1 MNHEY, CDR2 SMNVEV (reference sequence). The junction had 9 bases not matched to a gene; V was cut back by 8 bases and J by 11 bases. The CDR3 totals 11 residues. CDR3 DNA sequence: TGTGCCAGCCAGCGGGGACGGCTGGAGTACTTC. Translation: CASQRGRLEYF.

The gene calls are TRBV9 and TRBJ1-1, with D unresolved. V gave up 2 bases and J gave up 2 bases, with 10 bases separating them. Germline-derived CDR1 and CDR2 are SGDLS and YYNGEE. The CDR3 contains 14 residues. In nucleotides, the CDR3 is TGTGCCAGCAGCGTCAGTCTTACAAACACTGAAGCTTTCTTT. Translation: CASSVSLTNTEAFF.

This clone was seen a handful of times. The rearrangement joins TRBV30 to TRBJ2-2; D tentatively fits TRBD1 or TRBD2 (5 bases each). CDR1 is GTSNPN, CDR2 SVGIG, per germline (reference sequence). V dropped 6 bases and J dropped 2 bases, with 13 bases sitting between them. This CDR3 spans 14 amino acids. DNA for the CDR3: TGTGCCTGCTCGGGACGGACTAACACCGGGGAGCTGTTTTTT. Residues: CACSGRTNTGELFF. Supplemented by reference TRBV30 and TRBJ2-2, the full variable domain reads SQTIHQWPATLVQPVGSPLSLECTVEGTSNPNLYWYRQAAGRGLQLLFYSVGIGQISSEVPQNLSASRPQDRQFILSSKKLLLSDSGFYLCACSGRTNTGELFFGEGSRLTVL.

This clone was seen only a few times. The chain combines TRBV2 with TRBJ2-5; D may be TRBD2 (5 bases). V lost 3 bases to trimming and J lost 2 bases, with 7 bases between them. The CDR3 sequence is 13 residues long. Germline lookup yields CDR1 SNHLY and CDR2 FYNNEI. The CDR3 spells CASSEWEQETQYF. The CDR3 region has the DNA TGTGCCAGCAGTGAGTGGGAGCAAGAGACCCAGTACTTC.

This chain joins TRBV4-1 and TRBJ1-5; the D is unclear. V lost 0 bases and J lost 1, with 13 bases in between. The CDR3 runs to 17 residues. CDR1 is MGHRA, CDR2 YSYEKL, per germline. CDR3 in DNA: TGCGCCAGCAGCCAAGAATCGGCAGGCTCCAGCAATCAGCCCCAGCATTTT. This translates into CASSQESAGSSNQPQHF.

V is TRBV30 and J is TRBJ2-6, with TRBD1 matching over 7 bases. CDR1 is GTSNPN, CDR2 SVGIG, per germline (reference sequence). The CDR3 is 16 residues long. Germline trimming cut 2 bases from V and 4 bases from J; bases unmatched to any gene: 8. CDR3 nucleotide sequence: TGTGCCTGGAGTCTCAGACAGGGAGCCGGGGCCAACGTCCTGACTTTC. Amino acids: CAWSLRQGAGANVLTF.

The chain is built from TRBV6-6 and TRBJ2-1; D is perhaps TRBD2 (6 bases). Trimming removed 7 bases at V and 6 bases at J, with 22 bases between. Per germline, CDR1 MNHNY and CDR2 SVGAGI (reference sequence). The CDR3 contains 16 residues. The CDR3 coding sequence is TGTGCCAGCACCTCTCGTAGCGGAGCCCTAACCAATGAGCAGTTCTTC. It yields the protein CASTSRSGALTNEQFF.

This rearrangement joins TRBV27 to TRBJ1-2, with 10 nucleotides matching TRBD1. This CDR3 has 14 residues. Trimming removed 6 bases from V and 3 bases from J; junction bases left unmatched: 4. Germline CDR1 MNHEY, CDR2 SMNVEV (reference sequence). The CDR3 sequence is CASRGQGKDYGYTF. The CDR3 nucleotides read TGTGCCAGCAGGGGACAGGGGAAGGACTATGGCTACACCTTC.

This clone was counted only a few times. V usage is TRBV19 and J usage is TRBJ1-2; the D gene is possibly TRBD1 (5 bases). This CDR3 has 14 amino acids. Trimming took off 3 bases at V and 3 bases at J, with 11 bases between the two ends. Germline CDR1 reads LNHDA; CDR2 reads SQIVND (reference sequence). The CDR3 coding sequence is TGTGCCAGTAGTATGGGGACGGATTACTATGGCTACACCTTC. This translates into CASSMGTDYYGYTF.

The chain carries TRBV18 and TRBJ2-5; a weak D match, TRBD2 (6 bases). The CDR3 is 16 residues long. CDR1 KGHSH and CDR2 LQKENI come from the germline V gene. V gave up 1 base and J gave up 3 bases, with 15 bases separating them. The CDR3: CASSPQIGTVEETQYF. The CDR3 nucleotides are TGTGCCAGCTCACCACAGATTGGGACTGTCGAAGAGACCCAGTACTTC.

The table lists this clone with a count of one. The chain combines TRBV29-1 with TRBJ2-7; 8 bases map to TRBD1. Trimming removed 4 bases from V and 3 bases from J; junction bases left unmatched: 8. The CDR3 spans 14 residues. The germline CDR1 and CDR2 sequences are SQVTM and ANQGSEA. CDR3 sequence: CSVALGQAFYEQYF. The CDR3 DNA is TGCAGCGTTGCTTTGGGACAGGCCTTCTACGAGCAGTACTTC.

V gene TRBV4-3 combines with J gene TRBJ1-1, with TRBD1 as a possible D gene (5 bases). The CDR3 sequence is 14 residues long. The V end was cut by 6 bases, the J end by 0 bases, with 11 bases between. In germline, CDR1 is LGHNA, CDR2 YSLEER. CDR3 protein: CASRGRTVNTEAFF. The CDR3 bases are TGCGCCAGCAGGGGACGGACCGTGAACACTGAAGCTTTCTTT.

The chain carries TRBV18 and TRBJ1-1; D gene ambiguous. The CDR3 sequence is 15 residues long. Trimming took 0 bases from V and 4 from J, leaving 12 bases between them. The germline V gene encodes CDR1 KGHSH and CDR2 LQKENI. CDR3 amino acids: CASSPPGVGSTEAFF. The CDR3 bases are TGTGCCAGCTCACCACCGGGCGTGGGGAGCACTGAAGCTTTCTTT.

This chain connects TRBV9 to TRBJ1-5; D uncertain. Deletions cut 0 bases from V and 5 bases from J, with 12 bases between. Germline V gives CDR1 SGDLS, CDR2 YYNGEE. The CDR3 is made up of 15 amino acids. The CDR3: CASSVDSQRHQPQHF. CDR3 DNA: TGTGCCAGCAGCGTAGATTCACAAAGACATCAGCCCCAGCATTTT.